This T cell receptor (beta chain) was found in a study of blood T cell repertoires in COVID-19. At the level of the study: Samples came from the United States, Italy and Spain, spanning acute and convalescent COVID-19. Sources were T cells, B-cell-depleted T cells, or PBMCs; the material itself was cDNA or gDNA.

TCRdb keeps only in-frame clones here, not all; method: immunoSEQ multiplex PCR. Of roughly 60,000 clones detected, less than 90% appear once; the ten largest clones hold 15% to 20%. There are 16 residues in the CDR3. This receptor was identified in a man in his 60s with COVID-19, enrolled during active disease. The V gene is TRBV21-1, the J gene TRBJ2-7; the table's D call of TRBD2 was not tested on the DNA. TRBV21-1 constitutes a pseudogene. The source material was peripheral blood. The CDR3 DNA sequence: TGTGCCAGCAGCAAAACTAGCGGGAGGGCCCTCGGCGAGCAGTACTTC. Translation: CASSKTSGRALGEQYF.